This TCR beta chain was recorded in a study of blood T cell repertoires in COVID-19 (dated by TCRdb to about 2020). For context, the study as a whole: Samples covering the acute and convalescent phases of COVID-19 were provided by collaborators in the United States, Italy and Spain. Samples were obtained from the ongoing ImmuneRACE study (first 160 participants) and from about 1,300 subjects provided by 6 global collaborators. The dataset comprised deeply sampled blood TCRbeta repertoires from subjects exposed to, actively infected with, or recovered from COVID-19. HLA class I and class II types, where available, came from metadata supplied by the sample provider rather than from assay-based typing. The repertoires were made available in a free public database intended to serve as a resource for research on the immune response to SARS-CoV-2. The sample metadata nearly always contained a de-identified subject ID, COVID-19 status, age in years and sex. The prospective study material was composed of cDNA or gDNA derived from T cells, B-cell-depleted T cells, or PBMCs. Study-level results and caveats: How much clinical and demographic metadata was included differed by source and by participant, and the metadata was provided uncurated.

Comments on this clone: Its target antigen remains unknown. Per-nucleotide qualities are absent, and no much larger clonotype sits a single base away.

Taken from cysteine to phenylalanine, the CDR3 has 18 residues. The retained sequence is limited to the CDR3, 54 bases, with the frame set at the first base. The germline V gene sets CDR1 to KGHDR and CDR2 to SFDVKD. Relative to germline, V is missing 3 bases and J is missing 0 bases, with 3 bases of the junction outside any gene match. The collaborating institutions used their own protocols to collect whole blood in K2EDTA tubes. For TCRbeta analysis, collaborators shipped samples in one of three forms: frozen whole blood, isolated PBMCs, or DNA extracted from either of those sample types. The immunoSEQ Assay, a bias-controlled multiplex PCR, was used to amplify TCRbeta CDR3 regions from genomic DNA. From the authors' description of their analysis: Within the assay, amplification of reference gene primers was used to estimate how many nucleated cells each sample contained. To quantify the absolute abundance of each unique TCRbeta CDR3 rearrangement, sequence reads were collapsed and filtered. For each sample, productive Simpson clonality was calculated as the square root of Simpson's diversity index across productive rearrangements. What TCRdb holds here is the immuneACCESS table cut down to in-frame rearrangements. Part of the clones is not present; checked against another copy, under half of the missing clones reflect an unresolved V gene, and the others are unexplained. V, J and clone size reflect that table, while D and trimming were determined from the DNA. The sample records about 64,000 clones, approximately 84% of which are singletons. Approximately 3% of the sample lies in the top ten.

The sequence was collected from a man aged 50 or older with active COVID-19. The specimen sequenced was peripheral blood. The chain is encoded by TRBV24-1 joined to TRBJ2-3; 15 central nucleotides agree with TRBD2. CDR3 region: CATSDRTSGGASTDTQYF. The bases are TGTGCCACCAGTGATCGGACTAGCGGGGGGGCTAGCACAGATACGCAGTATTTT.